This TCR beta chain comes out of a study of tumor and adjacent non-tumor tissue in lung cancer. Turning to the study itself: Patients comprised about eleven adenocarcinoma, a couple of squamous cell carcinoma and 1 small cell lung cancer.

Regarding the study as a whole: Tumor TCR diversity, when higher, was linked to shorter survival. Top 100 clones took a larger repertoire share in normal lung.

This clonotype was recorded many times. Its antigen is undetermined. RNA was extracted from bulk tissue without any cell sorting. Distant lung tissue was collected more than 3 cm away from the tumor edge. The CDR3 totals 14 residues. The V gene's germline CDR1 is LGHNT and CDR2 FRNRAP. V lost 1 base, J lost 6 bases, and 0 bases stayed unmatched. TCRbeta libraries were built with three rounds of nested PCR, modified from ARM-PCR. TCRdb independently ran MiXCR on the multiplex PCR reads; one entry per CDR3 protein. The repertoire includes approximately 120,000 distinct CDR3 sequences, 62% of them detected once, and over 15% sits in the top ten.

The chain combines TRBV12-5 with TRBJ2-1; 10 nucleotides match TRBD1. The TCR comes from a man aged 60 to 69 with non-small cell lung cancer. Source material: distant non-tumor lung tissue. CDR3 in amino acids: CASGLGTGGNEQFF. The CDR3 DNA follows: TGTGCTAGTGGTTTGGGGACAGGGGGCAATGAGCAGTTCTTC.